A single sample gave rise to the 3 T cell receptor beta chains below, sequenced in a study of shared clonotypes between healthy human individuals. The table came from immunoSEQ multiplex PCR; TCRdb's copy has only in-frame clones and leaves some out. Among 2 million to 2.5 million clones listed, approximately 96% were seen once. The sequenced material came from naive CD4+ T cells sorted from blood. Subset reported: CD45RA+ positively selected. These receptors were obtained from a man in his late teens or twenties in good health.

This chain links TRBV9 with TRBJ2-1; 7 bases fit TRBD1. There are 15 residues in the CDR3. Germline CDR1 reads SGDLS; CDR2 reads YYNGEE. Trimming at V came to 4 bases and at J to 2 bases, leaving 6 bases not matched to a gene. CDR3 DNA: TGTGCCAGCAGCACGACAGGGTATCCCTACAATGAGCAGTTCTTC. Residues: CASSTTGYPYNEQFF.

The chain uses TRBV4-1 and TRBJ1-1; 8 bases map to TRBD1. CDR1 and CDR2 (germline): MGHRA, YSYEKL. The CDR3 spans 15 residues. The ends lost 2 bases at V and 10 bases at J; junction bases unmatched: 12. Here the CDR3 DNA reads TGCGCCAGCAGCCAAAGCGGACAGGGTGGGGAAAGAGCTTTCTTT. It specifies CASSQSGQGGERAFF.

The DNA of the CDR3 is TGTGCCAGCAGCTTGGCCGGGACTAGTACATACGAGCAGTACTTC. It yields the protein CASSLAGTSTYEQYF. The chain has TRBV5-5 and TRBJ2-7; 8 bases match TRBD2. Germline CDR1 SGHKS, CDR2 YYEKEE (reference sequence). The trim removed 0 bases at V and 4 bases at J, leaving 6 bases unmatched. This CDR3 is built from 15 residues.